The 15 T cell receptor beta chains listed next were all sequenced from one sample in a study of post-analysis software for immune sequencing data. General observations from the study: Elevated frequency relative to controls characterized roughly five TRBV segments in patients, TRBV5-6, TRBV5-1 and TRBV20-1 among them.

The TCR beta cDNA libraries contained unique molecular identifiers. TCRdb called the PCR reads again in MiXCR, with one record for every CDR3 protein. Of hundreds of thousands of distinct CDR3 sequences detected, around 27% appear once; the ten largest clones hold roughly 0.54%. These receptors have no known antigen. Sequenced material: blood. The origin of the receptors is a girl between 5 and 17 years old with multiple sclerosis.

The chain carries TRBV20-1 and TRBJ2-4; 7 bases fit TRBD1. Germline CDR1 is DFQATT and CDR2 is SNEGSKA (reference sequence). Trimming cost V 8 bases and J 7 bases; bases outside gene matches: 8. This CDR3 comprises 12 residues. CDR3 nucleotide sequence: TGCAGTACAATGACAGGGCTGAACATTCAGTACTTC. This codes for CSTMTGLNIQYF.

The rearrangement uses TRBV20-1 and TRBJ2-3; D might be TRBD2 (6 bases). Germline V CDR1 and CDR2: DFQATT, SNEGSKA (reference sequence). This CDR3 comprises 15 residues. Trimming removed 1 base at V and 0 bases at J, with 11 bases between. DNA of the CDR3: TGCAGTGCTAGAGGGTACAGCGGGAGCACAGATACGCAGTATTTT. It is translated as CSARGYSGSTDTQYF.

The chain combines TRBV13 with TRBJ1-5; D not resolved. Between the trimmed V and J ends, which lost 4 bases and 3 bases, there was a span of 10 bases. The CDR3 totals 14 residues. Per the germline V gene, CDR1 is PRHDT and CDR2 is FYEKMQ (reference sequence). This CDR3 reads CASSSTDDNQPQHF. DNA for the CDR3: TGTGCCAGCAGCTCAACAGACGACAATCAGCCCCAGCATTTT.

This clonotype was detected only a few times. The chain uses TRBV5-1 and TRBJ2-3; D may be TRBD1 or TRBD2 (5 bases each). The germline V and J ends were trimmed by 2 bases and 2 bases, with 12 bases remaining between them. The CDR3 sequence is 15 residues long. The germline V gene has CDR1 SGHRS and CDR2 YFSETQ. Here the CDR3 reads CASSLGTMITDTQYF. Written as DNA, the CDR3 is TGCGCCAGCAGCTTAGGGACCATGATCACAGATACGCAGTATTTT.

The sample holds many counts of this clonotype. The V gene is TRBV20-1, the J gene TRBJ2-1; no clear D gene. Deletions cut 2 bases from V and 2 bases from J, with 7 bases between. This CDR3 contains 13 residues. CDR1 and CDR2 from the germline V gene are DFQATT and SNEGSKA (reference sequence). CDR3 protein: CSARSVTYNEQFF. The CDR3 DNA reads TGCAGTGCTAGATCAGTGACCTACAATGAGCAGTTCTTC.

V is TRBV20-1 and J is TRBJ1-1; D is perhaps TRBD1 (5 bases). V was shortened by 6 bases and J by 0 bases, with 20 bases between the two germline ends. This CDR3 region has 16 residues. Per the germline V gene, CDR1 is DFQATT and CDR2 is SNEGSKA (reference sequence). The CDR3 sequence: CSAGGTATSMNTEAFF. As DNA, the CDR3 is TGCAGTGCCGGGGGGACCGCAACGTCAATGAACACTGAAGCTTTCTTT.

This clonotype turned up a few times. V is TRBV28 and J is TRBJ2-3, with 7 bases fitting TRBD1. Germline V gene lookup returns CDR1 MDHEN and CDR2 SYDVKM. Trimming cost V 5 bases and J 2 bases; bases outside gene matches: 7. The CDR3 extends over 15 amino acids. In DNA form, the CDR3 reads TGTGCCAGCAGTCCGGACGGGACAGACACAGATACGCAGTATTTT. Translation gives CASSPDGTDTDTQYF.

The chain has TRBV29-1 and TRBJ2-1; TRBD2 might be the D (6 bases). Germline V lookup: CDR1 SQVTM, CDR2 ANQGSEA. The CDR3 contains 13 residues. V lost 2 bases and J lost 8, with 13 bases in between. The CDR3 sequence is CSVETGVSDEQFF. CDR3 DNA sequence: TGCAGCGTTGAAACGGGAGTCTCGGATGAGCAGTTCTTC.

This clonotype was seen more than once but under ten times. V is TRBV29-1 and J is TRBJ1-4, with 8 bases matching TRBD1. Trimming took 4 bases from V and 0 from J; bases not matched to a gene: 4. Germline-derived CDR1 and CDR2 are SQVTM and ANQGSEA. CDR3 length: 15 amino acids. CDR3 region: CSVGDRLATNEKLFF. The CDR3, as DNA: TGCAGCGTTGGGGACAGGCTTGCAACTAATGAAAAACTGTTTTTT.

This clonotype has more than one count but fewer than ten. This chain joins TRBV25-1 and TRBJ2-1, with unresolved D. The CDR3 has 14 residues. The germline gives CDR1 MGHDK, CDR2 SYGVNS. Trimming pared 3 bases from V and 5 bases from J, leaving 11 bases between. This CDR3 is CASSDPSTHNEQFF. The CDR3 DNA sequence: TGTGCCAGCAGTGATCCCTCGACACACAATGAGCAGTTCTTC.

The chain employs TRBV14 and TRBJ2-5, with D possibly being TRBD2 (6 bases). The germline gives CDR1 SGHDN, CDR2 FVKESK. The length of the CDR3 is 14 residues. Trimming stripped 1 base from V and 11 bases from J, with 17 bases between. CDR3 in DNA: TGTGCCAGCAGCCAAGCTCTGGGAGGTAATGAGCAGTACTTC. Its translation is CASSQALGGNEQYF.

This sequence joins TRBV4-1 and TRBJ2-1; tentative D call: TRBD2 (5 bases). Trimming removed 0 bases at V and 8 bases at J, with 17 bases between. The CDR3 is 16 residues long. Germline CDR1 MGHRA, CDR2 YSYEKL. CDR3 coding DNA: TGCGCCAGCAGCCAAGATCGGAGGCAAAGAGGCGATGAGCAGTTCTTC. Its protein product is CASSQDRRQRGDEQFF.

The chain carries TRBV20-1 and TRBJ2-1; D tentatively fits TRBD1 or TRBD2 (5 bases each). The CDR3 is made up of 13 amino acids. Deletions cut 4 bases from V and 0 bases from J, with 7 bases between. CDR1 and CDR2 from the germline V gene are DFQATT and SNEGSKA (reference sequence). CDR3: CSATGSSYNEQFF. CDR3 DNA sequence: TGCAGTGCTACAGGGAGCTCCTACAATGAGCAGTTCTTC.

The chain combines TRBV20-1 with TRBJ1-1, with 7 bases identical to TRBD1. CDR1 is DFQATT, CDR2 SNEGSKA, per germline (reference sequence). The CDR3 consists of 11 residues. CDR3: CRAGDRVMTFF. As DNA, the CDR3 is TGCAGGGCTGGAGACAGGGTAATGACTTTCTTT.

This clonotype appeared a few times. The chain couples TRBV6-5 to TRBJ2-1; TRBD2 agrees at 14 bases. The CDR3 loop spans 16 amino acids. The germline V gene has CDR1 MNHEY and CDR2 SVGAGI. V was pared by 7 bases and J by 7 bases, with 9 bases of the junction left unmatched. The CDR3 spells CASTTGTSGSNNEQFF. In DNA form, the CDR3 reads TGTGCCAGCACCACCGGGACTAGCGGGAGTAATAATGAGCAGTTCTTC.